This passage covers 27 T cell receptor beta chains from one sample sequenced in a study of blood T cell repertoires in COVID-19. Sequencing used immunoSEQ multiplex PCR; TCRdb keeps in-frame clones, though not all of them. Of 150,000 to 200,000 clones in the sample, about 87% were seen once. Material: peripheral blood. These receptors all come from a woman aged 70-85 years with COVID-19, enrolled during active disease.

This rearrangement joins TRBV10-3 to TRBJ1-3; TRBD1 is a possible D gene (5 bases). The CDR3 sequence is 14 residues long. Germline CDR1 reads ENHRY; CDR2 reads SYGVKD. V was trimmed by 7 bases and J by 4 bases, leaving 14 bases between them. The CDR3 bases are TGTGCCATCACATCGGGGGGTTCAGGAAACACCATATATTTT. Amino acids: CAITSGGSGNTIYF.

The J gene is TRBJ2-1, the V gene TRBV4-1; D is perhaps TRBD1 (6 bases). CDR1 is MGHRA and CDR2 is YSYEKL in the germline V gene. This CDR3 region has 14 residues. V lost 4 bases to trimming and J lost 5 bases, with 12 bases between them. The CDR3 spells CASSREGQDNEQFF. Here the CDR3 DNA reads TGCGCCAGCAGCCGAGAGGGACAAGACAATGAGCAGTTCTTC.

The chain uses TRBV19 and TRBJ1-2, with 9 bases that match TRBD1. V was clipped by 4 bases and J by 8 bases; unmatched bases: 11. There are 15 residues in the CDR3. Germline loops: CDR1 LNHDA, CDR2 SQIVND (reference sequence). CDR3 nucleotides: TGTGCCAGTAGTACCCGGGACAGGGTTGCCAACGGCTACACCTTC. Its protein product is CASSTRDRVANGYTF.

The V call is TRBV18, the J call TRBJ1-1; D remains unclear. CDR1 KGHSH and CDR2 LQKENI come from the germline V gene. Trimming stripped 4 bases from V and 0 bases from J, with 6 bases between. This CDR3 contains 13 residues. The CDR3 DNA reads TGTGCCAGCTCACAGACATTGAACACTGAAGCTTTCTTT. Amino acids: CASSQTLNTEAFF.

The chain has TRBV5-6 and TRBJ2-7; 8 bases agree with TRBD2. V lost 4 bases, J lost 4 bases, and 10 bases stayed unmatched. Germline assignment: CDR1 SGHDT and CDR2 YYEEEE. This CDR3 is built from 15 residues. The DNA of the CDR3 is TGTGCCAGCAGCCGAGCGGGGGCCCTCCCGTACGAGCAGTACTTC. Its translation is CASSRAGALPYEQYF.

This rearrangement joins TRBV18 to TRBJ2-3; 11 bases are shared with TRBD2. This CDR3 is 16 amino acids long. Germline CDR1 reads KGHSH; CDR2 reads LQKENI. Trimming at V came to 1 base and at J to 5 bases, leaving 5 bases not matched to a gene. The CDR3 DNA reads as TGTGCCAGCTCACCACTAGCGGGGGGGCCGGGAGATACGCAGTATTTT. Translating gives CASSPLAGGPGDTQYF. The full variable domain, completed using reference TRBV18 and TRBJ2-3, is NAGVMQNPRHLVRRRGQEARLRCSPMKGHSHVYWYRQLPEEGLKFMVYLQKENIIDESGMPKERFSAEFPKEGPSILRIQQVVRGDSAAYFCASSPLAGGPGDTQYFGPGTRLTVL.

The V and J genes are TRBV28 and TRBJ1-6; 9 nucleotides agree with TRBD1. The CDR3 runs to 18 residues. Germline CDR1 reads MDHEN; CDR2 reads SYDVKM. The V and J ends lost 2 bases and 5 bases, in that order; junction bases with no gene match: 10. The CDR3 sequence is CASSLRTGTGSDNSPLHF. The CDR3 bases are TGTGCCAGCAGTTTAAGAACCGGGACAGGGTCTGATAATTCACCCCTCCACTTT.

In its sample, this clone was seen a few times. This rearrangement joins TRBV28 to TRBJ2-7, with D perhaps matching TRBD2 (5 bases). V was clipped by 3 bases and J by 0 bases, with 9 bases between them. This CDR3 contains 14 residues. The germline V gene has CDR1 MDHEN and CDR2 SYDVKM. The CDR3 nucleotides read TGTGCCAGCAGTTTTAAAGGGAGCTCCTACGAGCAGTACTTC. Translated: CASSFKGSSYEQYF. Variable domain in full (rest from reference TRBV28 and TRBJ2-7): DVKVTQSSRYLVKRTGEKVFLECVQDMDHENMFWYRQDPGLGLRLIYFSYDVKMKEKGDIPEGYSVSREKKERFSLILESASTNQTSMYLCASSFKGSSYEQYFGPGTRLTVT.

The CDR3 region is CASSLAGGLRGYTF. CDR3 bases: TGTGCCAGCAGCTTAGCCGGCGGGTTGCGAGGCTACACCTTC. The chain is built from TRBV7-2 and TRBJ1-2; D is ambiguous. There are 14 residues in the CDR3. Germline assignment: CDR1 SGHTA and CDR2 FQGNSA. V was shortened by 0 bases and J by 8 bases, with 13 bases between the two germline ends.

The gene calls are TRBV29-1 and TRBJ1-4; 7 bases map to TRBD1. Germline V CDR1 and CDR2: SQVTM, ANQGSEA. Germline trimming cut 7 bases from V and 8 bases from J; bases unmatched to any gene: 13. CDR3 length: 14 residues. CDR3 DNA: TGCAGCGCCATACGACAGGGAAATTACGAAAAACTGTTTTTT. As protein: CSAIRQGNYEKLFF. The full variable domain, with the rest looked up from reference TRBV29-1 and TRBJ1-4, is SAVISQKPSRDICQRGTSLTIQCQVDSQVTMMFWYRQQPGQSLTLIATANQGSEATYESGFVIDKFPISRPNLTFSTLTVSNMSPEDSSIYLCSAIRQGNYEKLFFGSGTQLSVL.

In this sample, this clone turned up once. The genes are TRBV7-2 and TRBJ1-2; TRBD1 matches 9 bases. The CDR3 totals 15 residues. Looked up from germline, CDR1 is SGHTA and CDR2 is FQGNSA. V lost 0 bases, J lost 5 bases, and 4 bases stayed unmatched. CDR3 loop: CASSLAGTGSYGYTF. For the CDR3, the DNA is TGTGCCAGCAGCTTAGCCGGGACAGGGTCGTATGGCTACACCTTC. The full variable domain, rest sourced from reference TRBV7-2 and TRBJ1-2, is GAGVSQSPSNKVTEKGKDVELRCDPISGHTALYWYRQSLGQGLEFLIYFQGNSAPDKSGLPSDRFSAERTGGSVSTLTIQRTQQEDSAVYLCASSLAGTGSYGYTFGSGTRLTVV.

The rearrangement joins TRBV2 to TRBJ1-1; 8 bases line up with TRBD1. CDR3 length equals 13 residues. Germline V CDR1 and CDR2: SNHLY, FYNNEI. V lost 6 bases to trimming and J lost 3 bases; unmatched junction nucleotides: 3. The CDR3 coding sequence is TGTGCCAGCAGAGCGGACAGGGACACTGAAGCTTTCTTT. Translating gives CASRADRDTEAFF.

This chain uses TRBV7-2 with TRBJ2-5; 13 nucleotides match TRBD2. Germline CDR1 is SGHTA and CDR2 is FQGNSA. The CDR3 is 19 amino acids. After removal of 5 bases from V and 2 bases from J, the junction contained 14 bases not matched to a gene. CDR3 bases: TGTGCCAGCAGCCCTCGACTAGCGGGGGGCCGGGTATCTCAAGAGACCCAGTACTTC. This codes for CASSPRLAGGRVSQETQYF.

V usage is TRBV14 and J usage is TRBJ2-1; possible D gene TRBD2, 6 bases. The V end lost 0 bases, the J end lost 5 bases, and 11 bases lay between the germline ends. This CDR3 region has 15 residues. The germline gives CDR1 SGHDN, CDR2 FVKESK. CDR3 in DNA: TGTGCCAGCAGCCAAGATACTAGCCTCGACAATGAGCAGTTCTTC. This translates into CASSQDTSLDNEQFF.

V usage is TRBV5-1 and J usage is TRBJ1-6, with D possibly being TRBD1 (6 bases). This CDR3 has 15 amino acids. V dropped 0 bases and J dropped 6 bases, with 10 bases sitting between them. The V gene's germline CDR1 is SGHRS and CDR2 YFSETQ. CDR3 bases: TGCGCCAGCAGCTTGGTTACAGGGAGTAATTCACCCCTCCACTTT. Translating it yields CASSLVTGSNSPLHF.

The V gene is TRBV24-1, the J gene TRBJ2-1, with a possible D match to TRBD1 (6 bases). Germline loops: CDR1 KGHDR, CDR2 SFDVKD. The length of the CDR3 is 15 residues. V shed 1 base and J shed 3 bases, with 9 bases lying between them. Here the CDR3 reads CATSDLSDSYNEQFF. The CDR3, as DNA: TGTGCCACCAGTGATTTATCGGACAGCTACAATGAGCAGTTCTTC.

The chain is built from TRBV5-6 and TRBJ1-2, with 9 bases aligning to TRBD1. The CDR3 is made up of 15 amino acids. Germline CDR1 reads SGHDT; CDR2 reads YYEEEE. V gave up 0 bases and J gave up 4 bases; unmatched junction bases: 4. The CDR3 loop is CASSLVGTGTYGYTF. CDR3 DNA: TGTGCCAGCAGCTTGGTGGGGACAGGGACCTATGGCTACACCTTC.

The CDR3 sequence is CASSKGQFIEAFF. For the CDR3, the DNA is TGTGCCAGCAGCAAGGGACAGTTTATAGAAGCTTTCTTT. The chain is built from TRBV7-9 and TRBJ1-1, with 7 nucleotides matching TRBD1. The length of the CDR3 is 13 residues. The J segment lost 8 bases and the V segment lost 5 bases, leaving 8 bases of the junction unmatched. Germline V gives CDR1 SEHNR, CDR2 FQNEAQ (reference sequence).

A word on this clone: The sample holds other DNA sequences that translate to the same CDR3. V usage is TRBV20-1 and J usage is TRBJ2-1; D call uncertain. The CDR3 totals 11 residues. Trimming took off 1 base at V and 5 bases at J, with 3 bases between the two ends. CDR1 is DFQATT and CDR2 is SNEGSKA in the germline V gene (reference sequence). The CDR3 region is CSARGDNEQFF. CDR3 in DNA: TGCAGTGCTAGAGGAGACAATGAGCAGTTCTTC.

This clone turned up a few times. The rearrangement joins TRBV3-1 (or the pseudogene TRBV3-2) to TRBJ1-4; no clear D. The CDR3 covers 13 residues. V was shortened by 4 bases and J by 8 bases, with 11 bases between the two germline ends. Germline lookup yields CDR1 LGHDT and CDR2 YNNKEL (reference sequence). Here the CDR3 DNA reads TGTGCCAGCAGCCGATCGGGGAGCGAAAAACTGTTTTTT. As protein: CASSRSGSEKLFF.

The rearrangement links TRBV28 to TRBJ1-5, with TRBD1 matching 9 bases. Unmatched junction bases numbered 8, after V lost 3 bases and J lost 8 bases. In germline, CDR1 is MDHEN, CDR2 SYDVKM. The CDR3 covers 15 residues. In nucleotides, the CDR3 is TGTGCCAGCAGTTTCGGGACAGGGTCCGGAGAGCCCCAGCATTTT. This gives the protein CASSFGTGSGEPQHF.

The rearrangement links TRBV11-2 to TRBJ2-3; 12 bases are shared with TRBD2. Germline trimming cut 5 bases from V and 0 bases from J; bases unmatched to any gene: 9. The CDR3 sequence is 18 residues long. Germline-derived CDR1 and CDR2 are SGHAT and FQNNGV. Here the CDR3 reads CASSARIGLAGSTDTQYF. For the CDR3, the DNA is TGTGCCAGCAGCGCTAGAATAGGACTAGCGGGGAGCACAGATACGCAGTATTTT.

The chain is built from TRBV7-9 and TRBJ2-3; 7 bases map to TRBD2. Per the germline V gene, CDR1 is SEHNR and CDR2 is FQNEAQ (reference sequence). V trimming: 1 base; J trimming: 0 bases; junction bases outside the gene matches: 4. CDR3 length equals 16 residues. The CDR3 nucleotides read TGTGCCAGCAGCTTAGAGACTAGCCGCAGCACAGATACGCAGTATTTT. Amino acid sequence: CASSLETSRSTDTQYF.

The J gene is TRBJ1-6, the V gene TRBV5-4, with D uncertain. Germline V gene lookup returns CDR1 SGHNT and CDR2 YYREEE (reference sequence). The CDR3 spans 12 residues. The V gene lost 5 bases and the J gene lost 7 bases, with 7 bases spanning the gap. CDR3 sequence reads: CASRTLNSPLHF. DNA of the CDR3: TGTGCCAGCAGGACATTAAATTCACCCCTCCACTTT.

With regard to this clone: Different DNA sequences within this sample yield the same CDR3. The chain has TRBV7-9 and TRBJ2-7; TRBD2 agrees at 7 bases. V gave up 4 bases and J gave up 0 bases; unmatched junction bases: 3. Germline V gene sequence: CDR1 SEHNR, CDR2 FQNEAQ (reference sequence). The CDR3 contains 14 residues. Written as DNA, the CDR3 is TGTGCCAGCAGCTCCGGGGGGAGCTCCTACGAGCAGTACTTC. This codes for CASSSGGSSYEQYF.

The gene calls are TRBV28 and TRBJ1-4; no firm D call. Germline-derived CDR1 and CDR2 are MDHEN and SYDVKM. V gave up 3 bases and J gave up 0 bases, with 11 bases separating them. The CDR3 runs 16 residues. CDR3 region: CASSLGQFPTNEKLFF. CDR3 nucleotide sequence: TGTGCCAGCAGTTTGGGCCAGTTTCCAACTAATGAAAAACTGTTTTTT. Variable domain in full (rest from reference TRBV28 and TRBJ1-4): DVKVTQSSRYLVKRTGEKVFLECVQDMDHENMFWYRQDPGLGLRLIYFSYDVKMKEKGDIPEGYSVSREKKERFSLILESASTNQTSMYLCASSLGQFPTNEKLFFGSGTQLSVL.

Only a few counts were recorded for this clone. The rearrangement joins TRBV7-9 to TRBJ1-1; D perhaps matches TRBD1 (6 bases). Germline CDR1 and CDR2: SEHNR and FQNEAQ (reference sequence). The CDR3 is 15 amino acids. Trimming shortened V by 5 bases and J by 7 bases, and 20 bases separated the two germline ends. DNA of the CDR3: TGTGCCAGCAGCCAGGATAGACAGGCTTTGGGTGAAGCTTTCTTT. Translation: CASSQDRQALGEAFF. Variable domain in full (rest from reference TRBV7-9 and TRBJ1-1): DTGVSQNPRHKITKRGQNVTFRCDPISEHNRLYWYRQTLGQGPEFLTYFQNEAQLEKSRLLSDRFSAERPKGSFSTLEIQRTEQGDSAMYLCASSQDRQALGEAFFGQGTRLTVV.